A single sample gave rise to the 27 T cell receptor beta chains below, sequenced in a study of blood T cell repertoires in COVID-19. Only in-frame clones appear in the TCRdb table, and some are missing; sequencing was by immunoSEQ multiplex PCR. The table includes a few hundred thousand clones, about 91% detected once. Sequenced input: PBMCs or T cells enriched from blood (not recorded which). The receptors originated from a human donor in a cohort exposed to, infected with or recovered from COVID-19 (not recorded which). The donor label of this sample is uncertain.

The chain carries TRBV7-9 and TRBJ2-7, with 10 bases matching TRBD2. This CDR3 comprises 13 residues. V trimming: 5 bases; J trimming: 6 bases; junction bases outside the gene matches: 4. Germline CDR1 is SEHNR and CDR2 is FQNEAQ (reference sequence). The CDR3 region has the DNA TGTGCCAGCAGCCCGGGACTAGCGTTCGAGCAGTACTTC. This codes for CASSPGLAFEQYF.

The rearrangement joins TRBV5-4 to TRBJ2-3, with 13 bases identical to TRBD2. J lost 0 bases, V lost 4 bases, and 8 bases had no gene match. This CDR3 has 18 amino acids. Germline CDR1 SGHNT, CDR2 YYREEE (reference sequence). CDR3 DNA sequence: TGTGCCAGCAGCACCTGGACTAGCGGGGGCCCTAGCACAGATACGCAGTATTTT. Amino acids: CASSTWTSGGPSTDTQYF.

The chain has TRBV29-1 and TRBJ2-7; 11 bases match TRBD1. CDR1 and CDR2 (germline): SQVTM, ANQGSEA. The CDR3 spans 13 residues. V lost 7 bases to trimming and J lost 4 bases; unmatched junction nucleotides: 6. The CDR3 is CSGGQGAIYEQYF. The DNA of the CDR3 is TGCAGCGGTGGACAGGGGGCTATTTACGAGCAGTACTTC.

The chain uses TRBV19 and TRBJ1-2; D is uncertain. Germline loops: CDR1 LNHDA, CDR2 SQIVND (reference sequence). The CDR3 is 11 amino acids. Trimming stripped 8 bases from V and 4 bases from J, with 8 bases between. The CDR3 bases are TGTGCCAGTTGGGCCAGCTATGGCTACACCTTC. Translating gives CASWASYGYTF.

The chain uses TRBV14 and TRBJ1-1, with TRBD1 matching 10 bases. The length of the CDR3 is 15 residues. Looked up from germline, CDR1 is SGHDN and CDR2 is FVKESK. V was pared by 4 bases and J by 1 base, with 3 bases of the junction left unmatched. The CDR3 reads CASSPGTGANTEAFF. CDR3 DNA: TGTGCCAGCAGCCCAGGGACAGGGGCGAACACTGAAGCTTTCTTT.

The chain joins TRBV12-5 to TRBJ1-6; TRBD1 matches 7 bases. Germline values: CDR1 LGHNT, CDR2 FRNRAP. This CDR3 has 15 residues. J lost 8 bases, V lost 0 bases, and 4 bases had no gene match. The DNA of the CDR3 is TGTGCTAGTGGTTTGGTACGACAGGGTGATTCACCCCTCCACTTT. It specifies CASGLVRQGDSPLHF.

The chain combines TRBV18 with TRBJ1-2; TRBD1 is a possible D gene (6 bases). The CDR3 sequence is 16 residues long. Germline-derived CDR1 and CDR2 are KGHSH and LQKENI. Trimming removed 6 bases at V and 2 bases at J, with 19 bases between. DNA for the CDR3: TGTGCCAGCTCCCTCGGTCGGGGGGCTCCGAACTATGGCTACACCTTC. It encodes CASSLGRGAPNYGYTF.

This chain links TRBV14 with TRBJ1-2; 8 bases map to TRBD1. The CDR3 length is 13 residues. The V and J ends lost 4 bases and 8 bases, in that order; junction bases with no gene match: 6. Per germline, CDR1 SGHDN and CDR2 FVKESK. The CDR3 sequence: CASSRTGLEGYTF. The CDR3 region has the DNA TGTGCCAGCAGCCGGACAGGGTTGGAGGGCTACACCTTC.

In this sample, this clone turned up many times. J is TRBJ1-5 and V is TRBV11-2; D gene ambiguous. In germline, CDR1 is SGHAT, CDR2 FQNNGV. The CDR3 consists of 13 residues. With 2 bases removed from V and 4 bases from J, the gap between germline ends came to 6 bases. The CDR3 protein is CASSLTENQPQHF. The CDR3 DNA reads TGTGCCAGCAGCTTAACCGAGAATCAGCCCCAGCATTTT.

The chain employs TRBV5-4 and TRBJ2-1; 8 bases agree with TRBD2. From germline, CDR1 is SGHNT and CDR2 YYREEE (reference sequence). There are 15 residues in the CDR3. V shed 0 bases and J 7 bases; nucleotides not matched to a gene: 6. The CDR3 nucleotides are TGTGCCAGCAGCTTGGCCGGCGGGGGGCTGAATGAGCAGTTCTTC. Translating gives CASSLAGGGLNEQFF.

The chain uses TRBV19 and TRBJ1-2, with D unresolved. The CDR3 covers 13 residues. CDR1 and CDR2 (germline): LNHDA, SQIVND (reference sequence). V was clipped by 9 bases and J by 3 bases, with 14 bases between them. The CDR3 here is CASGGGDHYGYTF. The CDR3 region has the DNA TGTGCCAGCGGAGGTGGAGACCACTATGGCTACACCTTC.

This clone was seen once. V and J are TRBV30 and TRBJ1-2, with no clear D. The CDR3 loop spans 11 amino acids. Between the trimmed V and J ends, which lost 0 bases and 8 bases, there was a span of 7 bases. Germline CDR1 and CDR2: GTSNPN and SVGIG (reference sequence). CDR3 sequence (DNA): TGTGCCTGGAGTGTACAAGCGGGCTACACCTTC. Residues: CAWSVQAGYTF. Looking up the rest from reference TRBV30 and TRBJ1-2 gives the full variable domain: SQTIHQWPATLVQPVGSPLSLECTVEGTSNPNLYWYRQAAGRGLQLLFYSVGIGQISSEVPQNLSASRPQDRQFILSSKKLLLSDSGFYLCAWSVQAGYTFGSGTRLTVV.

The CDR3 here is CASSEYAGNTEAFF. The CDR3 region has the DNA TGTGCCAGCAGTGAGTATGCGGGGAACACTGAAGCTTTCTTT. The chain links TRBV25-1 to TRBJ1-1; D remains ambiguous. Trimming left V 3 bases short and J 1 base short, with 9 bases between. Germline loops: CDR1 MGHDK, CDR2 SYGVNS. CDR3 size: 14 residues.

The DNA for the CDR3 is TGTGCCAGCGGCCTCGACAGCTCTGATGAAAAACTGTTTTTT. It is translated as CASGLDSSDEKLFF. The gene calls are TRBV6-5 and TRBJ1-4; possibly TRBD1 for D (5 bases). The V gene's germline CDR1 is MNHEY and CDR2 SVGAGI. The V end was cut by 8 bases, the J end by 6 bases, with 16 bases between. The CDR3 contains 14 residues.

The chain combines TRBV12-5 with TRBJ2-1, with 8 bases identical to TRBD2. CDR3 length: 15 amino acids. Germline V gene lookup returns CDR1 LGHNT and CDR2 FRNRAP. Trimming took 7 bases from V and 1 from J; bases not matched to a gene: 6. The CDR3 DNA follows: TGTGCTAGTGCCGTCACTAGCGGATCCTACAATGAGCAGTTCTTC. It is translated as CASAVTSGSYNEQFF. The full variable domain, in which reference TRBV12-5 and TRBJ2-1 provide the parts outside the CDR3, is DARVTQTPRHKVTEMGQEVTMRCQPILGHNTVFWYRQTMMQGLELLAYFRNRAPLDDSGMPKDRFSAEMPDATLATLKIQPSEPRDSAVYFCASAVTSGSYNEQFFGPGTRLTVL.

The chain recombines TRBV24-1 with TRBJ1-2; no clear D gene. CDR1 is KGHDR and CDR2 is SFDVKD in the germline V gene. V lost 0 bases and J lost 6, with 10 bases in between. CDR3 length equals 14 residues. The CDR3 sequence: CATSDLHLTHGYTF. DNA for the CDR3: TGTGCCACCAGTGATTTGCATCTCACTCATGGCTACACCTTC.

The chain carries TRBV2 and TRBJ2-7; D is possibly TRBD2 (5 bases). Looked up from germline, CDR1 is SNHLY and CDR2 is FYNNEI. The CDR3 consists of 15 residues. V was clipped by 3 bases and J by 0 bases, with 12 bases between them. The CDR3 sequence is CASSDRGRSSYEQYF. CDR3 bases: TGTGCCAGCAGTGATCGGGGAAGGAGCTCCTACGAGCAGTACTTC.

CDR3 amino acids: CASSEALAGNNEQFF. The CDR3 DNA reads TGTGCCAGCAGTGAAGCTCTAGCGGGCAACAATGAGCAGTTCTTC. The V gene is TRBV2, the J gene TRBJ2-1, with 8 nucleotides matching TRBD2. Germline V gives CDR1 SNHLY, CDR2 FYNNEI. Trimming removed 0 bases from V and 5 bases from J; junction bases left unmatched: 3. This CDR3 contains 15 residues.

The CDR3 loop is CATSGPRQEYGYTF. The DNA of the CDR3 is TGTGCCACCAGTGGCCCGAGACAGGAGTATGGCTACACCTTC. The V call is TRBV24-1, the J call TRBJ1-2; D might be TRBD1 (6 bases). V shed 5 bases and J shed 5 bases, with 14 bases lying between them. The CDR3 has 14 amino acids. The V gene's germline CDR1 is KGHDR and CDR2 SFDVKD.

Here the CDR3 reads CASSYQGAQRNEQFF. Here the CDR3 DNA reads TGTGCCAGCAGTTATCAGGGGGCGCAAAGAAATGAGCAGTTCTTC. This rearrangement joins TRBV6-5 to TRBJ2-1; 8 nucleotides line up with TRBD1. The CDR3 consists of 15 residues. Germline lookup yields CDR1 MNHEY and CDR2 SVGAGI. With 3 bases clipped from V and 7 bases from J, the junction kept 8 bases outside the gene matches.

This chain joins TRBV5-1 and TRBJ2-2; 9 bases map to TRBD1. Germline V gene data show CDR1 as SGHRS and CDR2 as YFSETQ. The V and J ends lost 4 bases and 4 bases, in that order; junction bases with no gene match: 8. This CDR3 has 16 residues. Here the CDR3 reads CASSLGTGTCTGELFF. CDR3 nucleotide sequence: TGCGCCAGCAGCCTAGGGACAGGGACTTGCACCGGGGAGCTGTTTTTT.

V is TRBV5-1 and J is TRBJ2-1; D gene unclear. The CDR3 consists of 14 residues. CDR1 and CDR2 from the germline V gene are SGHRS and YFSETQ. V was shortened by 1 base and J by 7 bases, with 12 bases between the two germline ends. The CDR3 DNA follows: TGCGCCAGCAGCTTGTCCCTTCTAGATAATGAGCAGTTCTTC. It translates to CASSLSLLDNEQFF.

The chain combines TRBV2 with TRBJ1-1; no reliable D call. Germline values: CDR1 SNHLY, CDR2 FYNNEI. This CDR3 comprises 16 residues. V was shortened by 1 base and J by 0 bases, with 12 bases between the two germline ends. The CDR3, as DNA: TGTGCCAGCAGTGAAGAGAGCCCATTCCTGAACACTGAAGCTTTCTTT. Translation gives CASSEESPFLNTEAFF.

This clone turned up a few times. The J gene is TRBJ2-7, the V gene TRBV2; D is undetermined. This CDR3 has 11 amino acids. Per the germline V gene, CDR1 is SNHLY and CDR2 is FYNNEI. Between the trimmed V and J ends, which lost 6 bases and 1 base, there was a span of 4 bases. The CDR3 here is CASSGSYEQYF. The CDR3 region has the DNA TGTGCCAGCAGCGGGTCCTACGAGCAGTACTTC. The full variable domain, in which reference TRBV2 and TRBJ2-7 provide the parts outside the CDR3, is EPEVTQTPSHQVTQMGQEVILRCVPISNHLYFYWYRQILGQKVEFLVSFYNNEISEKSEIFDDQFSVERPDGSNFTLKIRSTKLEDSAMYFCASSGSYEQYFGPGTRLTVT.

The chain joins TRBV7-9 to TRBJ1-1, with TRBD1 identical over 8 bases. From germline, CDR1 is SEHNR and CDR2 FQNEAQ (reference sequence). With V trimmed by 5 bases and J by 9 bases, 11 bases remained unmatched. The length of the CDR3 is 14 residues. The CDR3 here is CASSMTGAGVKAFF. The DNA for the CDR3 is TGTGCCAGCAGCATGACAGGGGCGGGCGTGAAAGCTTTCTTT.

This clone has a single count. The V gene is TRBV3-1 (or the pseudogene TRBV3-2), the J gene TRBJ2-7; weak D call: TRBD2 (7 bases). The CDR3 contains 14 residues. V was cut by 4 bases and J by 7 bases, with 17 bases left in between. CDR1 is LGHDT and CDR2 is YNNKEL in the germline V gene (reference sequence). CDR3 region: CASSLRTVGGEQYF. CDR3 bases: TGTGCCAGCAGCCTACGGACAGTGGGAGGGGAGCAGTACTTC.

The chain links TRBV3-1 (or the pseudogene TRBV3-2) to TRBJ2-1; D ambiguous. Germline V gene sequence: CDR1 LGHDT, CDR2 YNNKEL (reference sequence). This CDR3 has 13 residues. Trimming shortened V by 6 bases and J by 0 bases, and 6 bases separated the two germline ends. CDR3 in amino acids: CASRASSYNEQFF. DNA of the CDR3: TGTGCCAGCAGGGCCAGCTCCTACAATGAGCAGTTCTTC.